These 5 T cell receptor beta chains share one sample of origin, sequenced in a study of Ad26.COV2.S vaccination and SARS-CoV-2 variants. Indicated treatment: about 20 received Ad26.COV2.S at low or high dose, single or two shots; 5 received placebo; per-sample allocation not given. The samples date from day 63 after the first vaccine or placebo injection. TCRdb keeps only in-frame clones here, not all; method: immunoSEQ multiplex PCR. The table shows about 680,000 clones, with 89% occurring only once. The sequences come from peripheral blood, collected in a trial of Ad26.COV2.S vaccine versus placebo. These receptors all stem from a person between 18 and 59 years old who received the Ad26.COV2.S COVID-19 vaccine or a placebo.

A note on this clone: Other DNA sequences in this specimen translate into the identical CDR3. The chain is built from TRBV5-1 and TRBJ2-7; D unresolved. The germline CDR1 and CDR2 sequences are SGHRS and YFSETQ. Deletions cut 0 bases from V and 0 bases from J, with 7 bases between. The CDR3 has 14 amino acids. The DNA for the CDR3 is TGCGCCAGCAGCTTGGAGGGCAGCTCCTACGAGCAGTACTTC. Translating gives CASSLEGSSYEQYF.

V gene TRBV21-1 combines with J gene TRBJ2-2; the table's TRBD2 call for D was not verified on the DNA. TRBV21-1 is listed as a pseudogene. The CDR3 runs 14 residues. In DNA, the CDR3 is TGTGCCAGCAGCGGCGGAGAACGCACCGGGGAGCTGTTTTTT. Encoded protein: CASSGGERTGELFF.

This chain connects TRBV11-2 to TRBJ2-7; the D gene is possibly TRBD2 (6 bases). Germline V gene sequence: CDR1 SGHAT, CDR2 FQNNGV. The CDR3 runs 14 residues. V lost 6 bases, J lost 0 bases, and 12 bases lay in between. The CDR3 nucleotides read TGTGCCAGCAGTCTAGCGTGGAGCTCCTACGAGCAGTACTTC. This codes for CASSLAWSSYEQYF. The full variable domain, its missing parts supplied by reference TRBV11-2 and TRBJ2-7, is EAGVAQSPRYKIIEKRQSVAFWCNPISGHATLYWYQQILGQGPKLLIQFQNNGVVDDSQLPKDRFSAERLKGVDSTLKIQPAKLEDSAVYLCASSLAWSSYEQYFGPGTRLTVT.

The rearrangement uses TRBV29-1 and TRBJ2-5; D not resolved. This CDR3 contains 11 residues. Germline assignment: CDR1 SQVTM and CDR2 ANQGSEA. V lost 4 bases, J lost 4 bases, and 7 bases lay in between. CDR3 nucleotides: TGCAGCGTTGTTGTGGGAGAGACCCAGTACTTC. Protein sequence: CSVVVGETQYF.

The chain employs TRBV27 and TRBJ2-1; TRBD2 aligns across 10 bases. CDR1 is MNHEY, CDR2 SMNVEV, per germline (reference sequence). V was clipped by 1 base and J by 7 bases; unmatched bases: 4. This CDR3 spans 15 amino acids. The CDR3 bases are TGTGCCAGCAGTTTATTTCTAGCGGGGGTGAATGAGCAGTTCTTC. This codes for CASSLFLAGVNEQFF.